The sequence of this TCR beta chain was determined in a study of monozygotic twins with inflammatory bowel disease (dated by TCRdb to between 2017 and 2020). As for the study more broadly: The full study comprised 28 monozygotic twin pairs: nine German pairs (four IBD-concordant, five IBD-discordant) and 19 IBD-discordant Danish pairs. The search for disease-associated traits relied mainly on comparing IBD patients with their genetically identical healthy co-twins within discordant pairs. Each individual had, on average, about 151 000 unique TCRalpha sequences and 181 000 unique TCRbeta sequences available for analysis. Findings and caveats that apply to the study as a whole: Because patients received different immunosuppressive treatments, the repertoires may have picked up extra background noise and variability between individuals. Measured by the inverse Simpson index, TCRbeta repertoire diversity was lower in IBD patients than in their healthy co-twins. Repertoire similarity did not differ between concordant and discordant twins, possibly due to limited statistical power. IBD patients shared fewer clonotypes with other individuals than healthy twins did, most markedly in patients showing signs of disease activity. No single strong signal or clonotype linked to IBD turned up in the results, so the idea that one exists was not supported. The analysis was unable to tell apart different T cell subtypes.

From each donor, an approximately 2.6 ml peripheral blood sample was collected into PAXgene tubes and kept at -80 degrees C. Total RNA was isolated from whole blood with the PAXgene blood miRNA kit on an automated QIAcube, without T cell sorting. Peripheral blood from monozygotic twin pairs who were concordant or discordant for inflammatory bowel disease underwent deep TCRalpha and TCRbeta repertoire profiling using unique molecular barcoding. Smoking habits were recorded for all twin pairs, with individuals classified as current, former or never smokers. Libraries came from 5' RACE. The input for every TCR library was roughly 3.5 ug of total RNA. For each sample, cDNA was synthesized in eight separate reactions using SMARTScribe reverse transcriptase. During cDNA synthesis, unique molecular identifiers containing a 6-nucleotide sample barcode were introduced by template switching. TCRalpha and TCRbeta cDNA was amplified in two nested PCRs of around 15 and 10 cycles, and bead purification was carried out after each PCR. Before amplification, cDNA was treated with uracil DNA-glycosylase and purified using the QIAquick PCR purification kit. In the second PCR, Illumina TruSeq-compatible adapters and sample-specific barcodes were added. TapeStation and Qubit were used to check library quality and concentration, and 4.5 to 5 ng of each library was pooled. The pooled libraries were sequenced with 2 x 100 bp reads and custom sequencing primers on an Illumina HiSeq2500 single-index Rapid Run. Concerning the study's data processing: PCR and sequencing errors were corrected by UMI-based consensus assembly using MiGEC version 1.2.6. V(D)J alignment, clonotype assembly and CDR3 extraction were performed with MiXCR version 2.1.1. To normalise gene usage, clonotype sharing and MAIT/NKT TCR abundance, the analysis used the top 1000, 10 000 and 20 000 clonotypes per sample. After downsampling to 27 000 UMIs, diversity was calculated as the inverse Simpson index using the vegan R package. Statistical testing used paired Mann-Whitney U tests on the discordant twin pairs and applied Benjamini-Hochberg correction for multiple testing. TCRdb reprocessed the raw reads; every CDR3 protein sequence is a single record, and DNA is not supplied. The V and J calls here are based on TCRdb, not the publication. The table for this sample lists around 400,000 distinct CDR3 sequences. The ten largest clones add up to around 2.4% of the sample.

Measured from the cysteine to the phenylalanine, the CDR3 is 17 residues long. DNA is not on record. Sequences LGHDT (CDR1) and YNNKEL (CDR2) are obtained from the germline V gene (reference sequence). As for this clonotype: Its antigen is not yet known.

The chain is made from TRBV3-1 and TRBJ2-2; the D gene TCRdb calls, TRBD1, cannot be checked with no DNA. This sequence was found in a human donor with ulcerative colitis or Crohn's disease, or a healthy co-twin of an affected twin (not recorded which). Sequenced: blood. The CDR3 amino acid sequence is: CASSQPGAGKNTGELFF.